What follows are 15 T cell receptor beta chains derived from one specimen sequenced in a study of untreated major depressive disorder. Points from the study as a whole: TRBV05-01 (Vbeta 5.1) usage was higher in CD4+ T cells of depressed patients than controls.

For these receptors, no antigen is known. Profiling relied on immunoSEQ multiplex PCR, and the TCRdb table lists in-frame clones only, not all of them. This repertoire shows more than 25,000 clones, 91% found once; its top ten account for roughly 0.72%. Sequencing was done on a sample of CD4+ T cells from PBMCs. The receptors originated from a woman aged 25 to 45 with major depressive disorder.

J is TRBJ2-5 and V is TRBV5-4, with D hard to call. Germline-derived CDR1 and CDR2 are SGHNT and YYREEE (reference sequence). Trimming left V 4 bases short and J 4 bases short, with 11 bases between. CDR3 length: 13 residues. The CDR3 loop reads CASSEQWPETQYF. The CDR3 region has the DNA TGTGCCAGCAGCGAACAGTGGCCAGAGACCCAGTACTTC.

V is TRBV11-1 and J is TRBJ2-7; perhaps TRBD2 as D (7 bases). CDR1 is SGHAT, CDR2 FQDESV, per germline (reference sequence). This CDR3 is built from 13 residues. The V end lost 5 bases, the J end lost 6 bases, and 14 bases lay between the germline ends. The chain's CDR3 is CASSGPRGAEQYF. CDR3 nucleotide sequence: TGTGCCAGCAGCGGCCCCCGGGGGGCCGAGCAGTACTTC.

The gene calls are TRBV6-1 and TRBJ2-3, with a possible D match to TRBD1 (5 bases). Trimming pared 9 bases from V and 0 bases from J, leaving 10 bases between. Germline V gene data show CDR1 as MNHNS and CDR2 as SASEGT. This CDR3 has 13 residues. The CDR3 loop reads CASRWGSTDTQYF. As DNA, the CDR3 is TGTGCCAGTAGATGGGGCAGCACAGATACGCAGTATTTT.

The CDR3 DNA sequence: TGCAGCGTTGCCCCGGGACAGGGGGCTAGCACCTTC. This codes for CSVAPGQGASTF. The J gene is TRBJ1-2, the V gene TRBV29-1, with 12 bases fitting TRBD1. CDR1 SQVTM and CDR2 ANQGSEA come from the germline V gene. Trimming removed 4 bases from V and 13 bases from J; junction bases left unmatched: 7. There are 12 residues in the CDR3.

There are a few counts of this clone. At one end, the junction sequence differs from germline, possibly due to a read error. The CDR3 reads CASSRGKSTNEKLFF. CDR3 bases: TGTGCTAGCAGCCGCGGGAAGAGCACTAATGAAAAACTGTTTTTT. V gene TRBV7-7 combines with J gene TRBJ1-4; no firm D call. The CDR3 loop spans 15 amino acids. The germline V gene has CDR1 SSHAT and CDR2 FNYEAQ (reference sequence). Supplemented by reference TRBV7-7 and TRBJ1-4, the full variable domain reads GAGVSQSPRYKVTKRGQDVTLRCDPISSHATLYWYQQALGQGPEFLTYFNYEAQPDKSGLPSDRFSAERPEGSISTLTIQRTEQRDSAMYRCASSRGKSTNEKLFFGSGTQLSVL.

The chain employs TRBV23-1 and TRBJ1-1; 9 bases are a match to TRBD1. TRBV23-1 is known as an ORF, though its function is uncertain. The CDR3 loop spans 13 amino acids. V lost 7 bases to trimming and J lost 5 bases; unmatched junction nucleotides: 5. CDR3 coding DNA: TGCGCCAGCACTCGGGACAGGGCTACTGAAGCTTTCTTT. This translates into CASTRDRATEAFF.

The chain employs TRBV28 and TRBJ1-5; possible D gene TRBD1, 5 bases. From germline, CDR1 is MDHEN and CDR2 SYDVKM. The CDR3 length is 13 residues. The V and J ends lost 2 bases and 6 bases respectively, with 8 bases between them. The CDR3 bases are TGTGCCAGCAGTTTAATAGGGGTTCAGCCCCAGCATTTT. Translated, it gives CASSLIGVQPQHF.

The chain combines TRBV2 with TRBJ1-3; 11 nucleotides match TRBD1. With V trimmed by 6 bases and J by 1 base, 8 bases remained unmatched. CDR3 size: 17 residues. CDR1 and CDR2 (germline): SNHLY, FYNNEI. The CDR3 DNA follows: TGTGCCAGCAGCGCCGGACAGGGGGCGCATTCTGGAAACACCATATATTTT. The encoded protein is CASSAGQGAHSGNTIYF.

The J gene is TRBJ2-3, the V gene TRBV28, with 8 positions matching TRBD2. The CDR3 spans 16 residues. The germline V gene has CDR1 MDHEN and CDR2 SYDVKM. The V gene end was trimmed by 3 bases and the J gene end by 4 bases; junction bases not matched to a gene: 9. This CDR3 reads CASSFLGRASADTQYF. In DNA, the CDR3 is TGTGCCAGCAGTTTTCTCGGGAGGGCCAGCGCAGATACGCAGTATTTT.

V usage is TRBV28 and J usage is TRBJ2-7; weak D call: TRBD1 (6 bases). Germline loops: CDR1 MDHEN, CDR2 SYDVKM. This CDR3 spans 15 amino acids. Trimming left V 2 bases short and J 7 bases short, with 18 bases between. CDR3 DNA: TGTGCCAGCAGTTTAAGCAGGGGCTGGGTAAGGGAGCAGTACTTC. Protein: CASSLSRGWVREQYF.

This clone came up a few times. The rearrangement uses TRBV9 and TRBJ2-1, with TRBD2 as a possible D gene (5 bases). V lost 0 bases, J lost 0 bases, and 16 bases lay in between. CDR1 and CDR2 (germline): SGDLS, YYNGEE. The CDR3 is made up of 18 amino acids. CDR3 sequence reads: CASSVVGSVVSSYNEQFF. CDR3 in DNA: TGTGCCAGCAGCGTAGTAGGGAGCGTTGTGAGCTCCTACAATGAGCAGTTCTTC.

In its sample, this clone was seen once. The chain is built from TRBV4-1 and TRBJ1-4; D may be TRBD1 (6 bases). Trimming left V 0 bases short and J 7 bases short, with 18 bases between. The CDR3 has 17 amino acids. In germline, CDR1 is MGHRA, CDR2 YSYEKL. The CDR3, as DNA: TGCGCCAGCAGCCAAGAGAAATTGGGGGCACGAGGTGAAAAACTGTTTTTT. This codes for CASSQEKLGARGEKLFF.

The chain employs TRBV7-3 and TRBJ1-3; D not certain. This CDR3 comprises 14 residues. Germline loops: CDR1 SGHTA, CDR2 FQGTGA. Deletions cut 5 bases from V and 0 bases from J, with 8 bases between. The CDR3 DNA follows: TGTGCCAGCAGCCTGGGGAGCTCTGGAAACACCATATATTTT. Translated: CASSLGSSGNTIYF.

The gene calls are TRBV7-9 and TRBJ2-7, with unresolved D. CDR3 length equals 13 residues. V lost 1 base, J lost 9 bases, and 13 bases lay in between. Germline V CDR1 and CDR2: SEHNR, FQNEAQ (reference sequence). CDR3 DNA: TGTGCCAGCAGCTTAGGACCCCTTGTCGTGCAGTACTTC. Translation gives CASSLGPLVVQYF. Full variable domain (remainder filled in from reference TRBV7-9 and TRBJ2-7): DTGVSQNPRHKITKRGQNVTFRCDPISEHNRLYWYRQTLGQGPEFLTYFQNEAQLEKSRLLSDRFSAERPKGSFSTLEIQRTEQGDSAMYLCASSLGPLVVQYFGPGTRLTVT.

The rearrangement links TRBV7-2 to TRBJ2-1, with TRBD2 identical over 11 bases. The CDR3 is 17 residues long. V lost 6 bases and J lost 2; bases outside the gene matches: 9. In germline, CDR1 is SGHTA, CDR2 FQGNSA. CDR3 region: CASSSHSLAGAYNEQFF. In DNA, the CDR3 is TGTGCCAGCAGTTCCCACTCACTAGCGGGGGCCTACAATGAGCAGTTCTTC. Combining the CDR3 with reference TRBV7-2 and TRBJ2-1 gives the whole variable domain GAGVSQSPSNKVTEKGKDVELRCDPISGHTALYWYRQSLGQGLEFLIYFQGNSAPDKSGLPSDRFSAERTGGSVSTLTIQRTQQEDSAVYLCASSSHSLAGAYNEQFFGPGTRLTVL.